A single sample is the source of the 10 T cell receptor beta chains below, sequenced in a study of T cell repertoires in cytomegalovirus infection. MiXCR was run by TCRdb on the reads, yielding one entry per CDR3 protein. The sample has 80,000 to 130,000 distinct CDR3 sequences, 23% seen once; the top ten hold more than 35%. The sample comprised CD8+ T cells from PBMCs. The receptors were gathered from a human donor in good health (CMV status not recorded). Some clones in this sample may be carry-over from other donors' samples.

This clonotype was seen a few times. The chain joins TRBV28 to TRBJ2-7, with D unresolved. Germline lookup yields CDR1 MDHEN and CDR2 SYDVKM. Trimming removed 2 bases at V and 0 bases at J, with 5 bases between. The length of the CDR3 is 13 residues. DNA of the CDR3: TGTGCCAGCAGTTTACTACCCTCCTACGAGCAGTACTTC. This gives the protein CASSLLPSYEQYF.

The chain has TRBV6-5 and TRBJ2-1; D perhaps matches TRBD1 (5 bases). CDR1 and CDR2 from the germline V gene are MNHEY and SVGAGI. The CDR3 consists of 12 residues. The V gene lost 0 bases and the J gene lost 10 bases, with 7 bases spanning the gap. CDR3: CASSYSGQEQFF. DNA for the CDR3: TGTGCCAGCAGTTACTCCGGACAAGAGCAGTTCTTC.

The chain carries TRBV7-9 and TRBJ2-7; D is uncertain. Trimming took off 5 bases at V and 7 bases at J, with 9 bases between the two ends. The V gene's germline CDR1 is SEHNR and CDR2 FQNEAQ (reference sequence). The CDR3 contains 11 residues. CDR3 in DNA: TGTGCCAGCAGCCCCGGGCCTGAGCAGTACTTC. Its translation is CASSPGPEQYF.

This clonotype appeared many times. The chain recombines TRBV7-9 with TRBJ1-2; D may be TRBD1 (6 bases). V lost 6 bases and J lost 4, with 15 bases in between. The CDR3 is 14 amino acids. Germline assignment: CDR1 SEHNR and CDR2 FQNEAQ (reference sequence). CDR3 nucleotides: TGTGCCAGCAGGAGTACGGAGGGGGGCTATGGCTACACCTTC. The encoded protein is CASRSTEGGYGYTF.

This clonotype was observed many times. CDR3 nucleotides: TGTGCCAGCAGCTTAGACGATAGCGATGGCTACACCTTC. This translates into CASSLDDSDGYTF. This chain connects TRBV7-2 to TRBJ1-2; D remains unclear. V shed 1 base and J shed 6 bases, with 9 bases lying between them. The germline CDR1 and CDR2 sequences are SGHTA and FQGNSA. The CDR3 covers 13 residues.

At least ten counts were recorded for this clonotype. The chain uses TRBV7-9 and TRBJ1-1; possible D gene TRBD1, 5 bases. With 5 bases removed from V and 6 bases from J, the gap between germline ends came to 7 bases. Germline V gene data show CDR1 as SEHNR and CDR2 as FQNEAQ (reference sequence). The CDR3 sequence is 11 residues long. The CDR3 DNA reads as TGTGCCAGCAGCGGGGCGGCTGAAGCTTTCTTT. It is translated as CASSGAAEAFF.

This clonotype showed up just a few times. The chain recombines TRBV9 with TRBJ2-1; 7 bases are a match to TRBD1. The CDR3 runs 14 residues. Germline lookup yields CDR1 SGDLS and CDR2 YYNGEE. V trimming: 4 bases; J trimming: 10 bases; junction bases outside the gene matches: 11. The CDR3 reads CASSPRQGLGEQFF. For the CDR3, the DNA is TGTGCCAGCAGCCCCCGACAGGGTTTGGGCGAGCAGTTCTTC.

This clonotype was found a few times. V usage is TRBV28 and J usage is TRBJ2-7; no clear D gene. The ends were cut back, 4 bases at V and 7 bases at J, with 14 bases in the middle. Germline V gene lookup returns CDR1 MDHEN and CDR2 SYDVKM. The length of the CDR3 is 13 residues. The CDR3 region is CASSSIFKWEQYF. As DNA, the CDR3 is TGTGCCAGCAGTTCGATCTTCAAGTGGGAGCAGTACTTC.

This clonotype was seen many times. The chain combines TRBV7-6 with TRBJ1-1; 8 positions agree with TRBD1. CDR1 and CDR2 from the germline V gene are SGHVS and FNYEAQ. The CDR3 is 15 residues long. Trimming cost V 6 bases and J 1 base; bases outside gene matches: 7. As DNA, the CDR3 is TGTGCCAGCAGTCTTCGGACAGGGACGAACACTGAAGCTTTCTTT. It encodes CASSLRTGTNTEAFF.

The chain links TRBV28 to TRBJ1-5; 8 bases align to TRBD1. Germline V gene lookup returns CDR1 MDHEN and CDR2 SYDVKM. This CDR3 comprises 14 residues. V gave up 6 bases and J gave up 7 bases; unmatched junction bases: 8. Here the CDR3 DNA reads TGTGCCAGCAGCTTCGGACAGGGAAAGCAGCCCCAGCATTTT. Its translation: CASSFGQGKQPQHF.